Given below is one T cell receptor beta chain in context. Its specificity is unknown. The sample is drawn from a study of post-analysis software for immune sequencing data. Broader study findings: A significant reduction in normalized Chao1 diversity was observed in multiple sclerosis patients versus controls. Five TRBV segments, including TRBV5-6, TRBV5-1 and TRBV20-1, were more frequent in patients than controls.

TCR beta cDNA libraries had unique molecular identifiers. TCRdb reprocessed the PCR reads with MiXCR, giving one entry per CDR3 protein. The data contain approximately 690,000 distinct CDR3 sequences, approximately 59% of them singletons. The CDR3 is 12 amino acids. V was shortened by 5 bases and J by 10 bases, with 14 bases between the two germline ends. Germline lookup yields CDR1 SGHAT and CDR2 FQNNGV. Sequenced material: blood. The chain combines TRBV11-2 with TRBJ1-1; no reliable D call. The source is a girl aged 2 to 9 with multiple sclerosis. Here the CDR3 DNA reads TGTGCCAGCAGCCCCGGACCCGCAGGAGCTTTCTTT. It is translated as CASSPGPAGAFF.